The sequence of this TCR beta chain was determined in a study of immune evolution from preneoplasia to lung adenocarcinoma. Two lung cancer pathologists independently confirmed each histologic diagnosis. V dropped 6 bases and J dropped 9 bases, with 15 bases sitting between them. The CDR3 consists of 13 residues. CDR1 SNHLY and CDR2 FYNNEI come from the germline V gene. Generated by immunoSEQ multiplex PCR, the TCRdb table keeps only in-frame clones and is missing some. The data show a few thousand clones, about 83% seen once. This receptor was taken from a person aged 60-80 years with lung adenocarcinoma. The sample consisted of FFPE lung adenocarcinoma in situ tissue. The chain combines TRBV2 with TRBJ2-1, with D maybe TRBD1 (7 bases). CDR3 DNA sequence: TGTGCCAGCAGGCGTCGACAGGGACTTGAGCAGTTCTTC. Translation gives CASRRRQGLEQFF.